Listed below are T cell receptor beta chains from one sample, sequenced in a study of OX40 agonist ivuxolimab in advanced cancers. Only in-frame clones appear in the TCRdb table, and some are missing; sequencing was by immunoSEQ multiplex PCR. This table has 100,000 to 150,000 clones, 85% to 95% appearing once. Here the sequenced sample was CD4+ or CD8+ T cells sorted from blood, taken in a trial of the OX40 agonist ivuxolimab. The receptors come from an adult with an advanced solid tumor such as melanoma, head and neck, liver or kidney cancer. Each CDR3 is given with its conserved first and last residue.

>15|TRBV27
CASSFLPPTGNGYTF
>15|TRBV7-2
CASSLVTRPNEKLFF
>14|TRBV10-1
CASSETGRPDTQYF
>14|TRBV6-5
CASSYDIVNTEAFF
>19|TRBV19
CASSSPGGTGDPSSYGYTF
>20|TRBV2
CASSSTRLAGGSSSYNEQFF
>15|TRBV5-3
CARSRLPRQPETQYF
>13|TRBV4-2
CASSADRNYGYTF
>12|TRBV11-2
CASSAGAAIQYF
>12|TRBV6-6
CASSLRVETQYF
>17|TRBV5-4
CASSGAEGTNGSGELFF
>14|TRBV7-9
CASSLDGFRGGYTF
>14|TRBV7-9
CASSWEGFITEAFF
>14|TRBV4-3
CASSQAKGYLGYTF
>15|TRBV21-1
CASSIDGRLAGEQYF
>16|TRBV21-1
CASSKGLAGGAYEQYF
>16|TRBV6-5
CASSYSGRLGNQPQHF
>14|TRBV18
CASSPDSYNSPLHF
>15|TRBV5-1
CASSSVAQGQSGYTF
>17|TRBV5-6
CASSPSTGGARMDGYTF
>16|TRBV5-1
CASSPKPGTGLQPQHF
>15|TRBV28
CASSLGGSYADTQYF
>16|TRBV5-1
CASSPEGPSGYNEQFF
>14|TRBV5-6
CASSLDRGRYEQYF
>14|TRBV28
CASRRTGGVYEQYF
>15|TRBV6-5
CASSYSGARGTEAFF
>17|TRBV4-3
CASSQNSGGGGLDTQYF
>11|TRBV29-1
CSGGPYNEQFF
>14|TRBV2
CASSELLPTDTQYF
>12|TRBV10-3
CAISDSSQGQHF
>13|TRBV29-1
CSVGGQGGSPLHF
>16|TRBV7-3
CASSARGGWNTGELFF
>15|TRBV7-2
CASSPPGGQGNEQYF
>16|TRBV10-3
CAISEYWGLDQETQYF
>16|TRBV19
CASRNQWILAPGELFF
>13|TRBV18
CASSPSEGNEQFF
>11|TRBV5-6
CASSFSGPEVF
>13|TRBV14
CASSPNRGDTQYF
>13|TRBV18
CASSGSSFGEQYF
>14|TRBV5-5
CASSLQGATDTQYF
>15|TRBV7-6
CASSLGGGVQETQYF
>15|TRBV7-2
CASSQDRGSGNTIYF
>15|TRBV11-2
CASSYEGTSGYEQYF
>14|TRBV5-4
CASSWGQTGEKLFF
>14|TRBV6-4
CASKKGFWDEKLFF